This T cell receptor (beta chain) appears in the sequencing data of a study of blood T cell repertoires in COVID-19. Study summary: Some COVID-19 samples were acute and others convalescent; all came from the United States, Italy and Spain. PBMCs, B-cell-depleted T cells, or T cells were the source of the cDNA or gDNA that made up the material.

A Seattle source enrolled patients during active infection and followed them longitudinally. The data were produced by immunoSEQ multiplex PCR, yet TCRdb's version contains in-frame clones alone and is incomplete. Of some 290,000 clones in the sample, around 90% were seen once. The V end lost 9 bases, the J end lost 5 bases, and 13 bases lay between the germline ends. The CDR3 runs 12 residues. Germline CDR1 is KGHDR and CDR2 is SFDVKD. Sequences were obtained from peripheral blood. The clonotype was recovered from a woman aged 40 to 50 with COVID-19, enrolled during active disease. The V call is TRBV24-1, the J call TRBJ2-7, with D perhaps matching TRBD1 (6 bases). CDR3: CATEDRFHEQYF. The CDR3 DNA follows: TGTGCCACCGAAGACAGGTTCCACGAGCAGTACTTC.